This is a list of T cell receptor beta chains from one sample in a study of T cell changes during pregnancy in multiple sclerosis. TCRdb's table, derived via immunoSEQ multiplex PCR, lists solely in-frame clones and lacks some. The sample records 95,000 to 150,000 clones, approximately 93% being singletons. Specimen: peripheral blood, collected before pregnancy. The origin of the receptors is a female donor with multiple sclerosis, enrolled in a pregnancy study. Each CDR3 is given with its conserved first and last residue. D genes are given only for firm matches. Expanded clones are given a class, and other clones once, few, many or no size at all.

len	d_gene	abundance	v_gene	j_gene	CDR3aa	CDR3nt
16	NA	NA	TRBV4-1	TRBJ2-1	CASSRTAEGSYNEQFF	TGCGCCAGCAGCCGCACCGCGGAGGGCTCCTACAATGAGCAGTTCTTC
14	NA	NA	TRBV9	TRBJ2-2	CASSVGADTGELFF	TGTGCCAGCAGCGTAGGGGCAGACACCGGGGAGCTGTTTTTT
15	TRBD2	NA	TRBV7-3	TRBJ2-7	CASSLFGGGPHEQYF	TGTGCCAGCAGCTTATTTGGGGGAGGGCCTCATGAGCAGTACTTC
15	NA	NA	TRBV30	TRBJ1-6	CAWSVGHQYNSPLHF	TGTGCCTGGAGTGTGGGACACCAATATAATTCACCCCTCCACTTT
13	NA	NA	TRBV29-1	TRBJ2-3	CSVADWGTDTQYF	TGCAGCGTAGCGGATTGGGGTACAGATACGCAGTATTTT
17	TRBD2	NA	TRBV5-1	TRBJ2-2	CASSLPTSGRNTGELFF	TGCGCCAGCAGCCTCCCTACTAGCGGGAGGAACACCGGGGAGCTGTTTTTT
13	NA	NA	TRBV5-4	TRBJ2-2	CASSFQGTGELFF	TGTGCCAGCAGCTTCCAGGGCACCGGGGAGCTGTTTTTT
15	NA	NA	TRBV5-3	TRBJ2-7	CARSPGLGRTYEQYF	TGTGCCAGAAGCCCTGGCCTGGGGCGTACCTACGAGCAGTACTTC
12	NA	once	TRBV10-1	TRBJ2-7	CASSASSYEQYF	TGCGCCAGCAGTGCCTCTAGCTACGAGCAGTACTTC
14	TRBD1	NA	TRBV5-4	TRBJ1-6	CASSLETGRSPLHF	TGTGCCAGCAGCTTGGAGACAGGGCGATCACCCCTCCACTTT
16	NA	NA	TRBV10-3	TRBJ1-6	CAISGGDRIKNSPLHF	TGTGCCATCAGTGGGGGTGACAGAATTAAAAATTCACCCCTCCACTTT
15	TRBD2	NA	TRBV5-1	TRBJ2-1	CASSPTSGGINEQFF	TGCGCCAGCAGCCCGACTAGCGGGGGGATCAATGAGCAGTTCTTC
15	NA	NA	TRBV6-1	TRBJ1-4	CASRARTTTYEKLFF	TGTGCCAGCAGGGCTCGGACTACCACATACGAAAAACTGTTTTTT
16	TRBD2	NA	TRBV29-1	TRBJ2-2	CSVGRTSGGNTGELFF	TGCAGCGTTGGTAGGACTAGCGGAGGGAACACCGGGGAGCTGTTTTTT
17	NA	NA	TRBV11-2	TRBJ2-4	CASSLDHPSGGRHIQYF	TGTGCCAGCAGCTTAGATCACCCTTCCGGAGGGCGGCACATTCAGTACTTC
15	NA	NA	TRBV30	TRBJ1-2	CAWSGHLQGPYGYTF	TGTGCCTGGAGTGGCCATCTCCAGGGTCCCTATGGCTACACCTTC
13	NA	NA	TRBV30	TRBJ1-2	CAWRLWGLDGYTF	TGTGCCTGGAGATTATGGGGGCTTGATGGCTACACCTTC
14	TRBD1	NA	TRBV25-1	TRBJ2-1	CASSETGGYNEQFF	TGTGCCAGTAGCGAGACAGGGGGCTACAATGAGCAGTTCTTC
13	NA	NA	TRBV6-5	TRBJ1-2	CASSYANGDGYTF	TGTGCCAGCAGTTACGCCAACGGGGATGGCTACACCTTC
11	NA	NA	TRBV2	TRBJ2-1	CAKSRYNEQFF	TGTGCCAAATCTAGGTACAATGAGCAGTTCTTC
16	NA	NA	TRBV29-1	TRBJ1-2	CSVDTRREGVNYGYTF	TGCAGCGTTGATACAAGAAGGGAGGGAGTTAACTATGGCTACACCTTC
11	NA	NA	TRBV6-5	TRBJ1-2	CASNSGYGYTF	TGTGCCAGCAATTCGGGCTATGGCTACACCTTC
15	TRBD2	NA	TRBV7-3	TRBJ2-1	CASSLGGRALDEQFF	TGTGCCAGCAGCTTAGGCGGGAGGGCCTTGGATGAGCAGTTCTTC
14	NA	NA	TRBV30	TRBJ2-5	CAWNYNGVQETQYF	TGTGCCTGGAATTATAACGGAGTACAAGAGACCCAGTACTTC
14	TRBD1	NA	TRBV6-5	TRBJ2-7	CASSKGQGPYEQYF	TGTGCCAGCAGCAAGGGACAGGGCCCCTACGAGCAGTACTTC
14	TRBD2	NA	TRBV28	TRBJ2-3	CASSITSDSDTQYF	TGTGCCAGCAGTATTACTAGCGATTCAGATACGCAGTATTTT